This T cell receptor beta chain is drawn from a study of Ad26.COV2.S vaccination and SARS-CoV-2 variants. Study outcomes and limitations: Vaccinees and placebo recipients showed similar non-spike TCR breadth. Spike-specific TCR breadth was greater in vaccine than placebo recipients. Analyses of TCR breadth and depth may have underestimated total T cell responses.

Here immunoSEQ multiplex PCR was the method, and the copy in TCRdb shows in-frame clones only, minus some. The table shows about 98,000 clones, with about 78% occurring only once. This clone was detected once. The antigen is unknown. The sample consisted of peripheral blood, taken after recovery from COVID-19. This clonotype was obtained from a human donor who had recovered from COVID-19.

CDR3 sequence reads: CASSDYIYEQYF. In DNA form, the CDR3 reads TGTGCCAGCAGCGATTATATCTACGAGCAGTACTTC. This chain connects TRBV7-6 to TRBJ2-7; no reliable D call. Deletions cut 5 bases from V and 3 bases from J, with 8 bases between. Germline assignment: CDR1 SGHVS and CDR2 FNYEAQ. The length of the CDR3 is 12 residues.